The 27 T cell receptor beta chains in this list originate from one sample, sequenced in a study of glioma-infiltrating T cells after dendritic cell vaccination. Sequencing was performed with immunoSEQ multiplex PCR; in TCRdb, only in-frame clones are kept and a portion is missing. The table has some 99,000 clones, around 80% seen once. Documented time point: after dendritic cell vaccination, including at tumor progression/relapse. The source was blood, collected after dendritic cell vaccination. Receptor source: a human donor with glioblastoma.

The V gene is TRBV27, the J gene TRBJ2-2; D is unresolved. The CDR3 has 12 amino acids. V lost 3 bases and J lost 6, with 5 bases in between. The germline CDR1 and CDR2 sequences are MNHEY and SMNVEV (reference sequence). DNA for the CDR3: TGTGCCAGCAGTTTCTATCCCGGGGAGCTGTTTTTT. It yields the protein CASSFYPGELFF.

The J gene is TRBJ2-1, the V gene TRBV9, with TRBD2 identical over 9 bases. CDR1 and CDR2 (germline): SGDLS, YYNGEE. V trimming: 0 bases; J trimming: 5 bases; junction bases outside the gene matches: 9. The CDR3 runs to 17 residues. CDR3 coding DNA: TGTGCCAGCAGCGTAGGTCTCGGGGCTAGCGGGGACAATGAGCAGTTCTTC. Encoded protein: CASSVGLGASGDNEQFF.

The rearrangement links TRBV28 to TRBJ2-7; weak D call: TRBD1 (5 bases). Germline V lookup: CDR1 MDHEN, CDR2 SYDVKM. Deletions cut 2 bases from V and 4 bases from J, with 6 bases between. CDR3 length: 12 residues. The CDR3 protein is CASSLGAYEQYF. The CDR3 DNA is TGTGCCAGCAGTTTAGGGGCGTACGAGCAGTACTTC.

Note on this clone: A junction boundary mismatches the germline segment, possibly from a read error. The V call is TRBV5-1, the J call TRBJ2-1, with 9 nucleotides matching TRBD1. CDR1 and CDR2 (germline): SGHRS, YFSETQ. This CDR3 spans 14 amino acids. The CDR3 protein is CASSLSRDRALGVF. The CDR3 coding sequence is TGCGCCAGCAGCTTGTCCCGGGACAGGGCCTTAGGGGTCTTC.

This chain links TRBV10-3 with TRBJ1-3; the D gene is possibly TRBD1 (5 bases). The CDR3 covers 14 residues. Per germline, CDR1 ENHRY and CDR2 SYGVKD. V dropped 8 bases and J dropped 0 bases, with 11 bases sitting between them. The CDR3 spells CAISRGSSGNTIYF. Written as DNA, the CDR3 is TGTGCCATCTCGCGGGGGAGCTCTGGAAACACCATATATTTT.

V gene TRBV6-5 combines with J gene TRBJ1-5; D is undetermined. Germline lookup yields CDR1 MNHEY and CDR2 SVGAGI. Trimming removed 7 bases at V and 4 bases at J, with 17 bases between. This CDR3 is built from 15 residues. The chain's CDR3 is CASKSEDGLNQPQHF. CDR3 nucleotides: TGTGCCAGCAAGTCTGAGGACGGACTAAATCAGCCCCAGCATTTT.

V and J are TRBV2 and TRBJ1-5, with 7 bases aligning to TRBD1. Per the germline V gene, CDR1 is SNHLY and CDR2 is FYNNEI. Trimming at V came to 4 bases and at J to 4 bases, leaving 1 base not matched to a gene. The CDR3 extends over 13 amino acids. For the CDR3, the DNA is TGTGCCAGCAGTGGACAGGGTAATCAGCCCCAGCATTTT. Translation gives CASSGQGNQPQHF.

V is TRBV25-1 and J is TRBJ1-6, with 9 positions matching TRBD1. The CDR3 loop spans 16 amino acids. V lost 6 bases and J lost 9; bases outside the gene matches: 12. Germline lookup yields CDR1 MGHDK and CDR2 SYGVNS. The CDR3 here is CASRHTGTGTFSPLHF. The CDR3 DNA reads TGTGCCAGCAGACACACCGGGACAGGGACCTTTTCACCCCTCCACTTT.

This chain links TRBV6-1 with TRBJ2-7; 7 bases match TRBD2. The CDR3 extends over 14 amino acids. With V trimmed by 7 bases and J by 2 bases, 8 bases remained unmatched. Germline V gives CDR1 MNHNS, CDR2 SASEGT. The CDR3 protein is CASMRGSSAYEQYF. In nucleotides, the CDR3 is TGTGCCAGCATGCGCGGGAGCTCGGCCTACGAGCAGTACTTC.

This chain connects TRBV28 to TRBJ2-7; 13 bases line up with TRBD2. Germline V gene data show CDR1 as MDHEN and CDR2 as SYDVKM. The length of the CDR3 is 17 residues. Unmatched junction bases numbered 17, after V lost 6 bases and J lost 9 bases. This chain's CDR3 is CASRPTEGLAGTNGQYF. Here the CDR3 DNA reads TGTGCCAGCAGGCCGACCGAGGGACTAGCGGGAACGAATGGGCAGTACTTC.

This chain connects TRBV19 to TRBJ1-2; a possible D gene is TRBD1 (6 bases). The CDR3 loop spans 15 amino acids. V gave up 5 bases and J gave up 4 bases, with 17 bases separating them. Germline CDR1 and CDR2: LNHDA and SQIVND (reference sequence). Here the CDR3 DNA reads TGTGCCAGTAGTCCCGACGGGGGGCGCTTCTATGGCTACACCTTC. It codes for CASSPDGGRFYGYTF.

The CDR3 coding sequence is TGTGCCAGCAGCTCAGAACTAAACAGGGGGCTAGAGACCCAGTACTTC. Amino acid sequence: CASSSELNRGLETQYF. The chain uses TRBV7-2 and TRBJ2-5; 9 bases fit TRBD1. CDR3 length equals 16 residues. The V gene end was trimmed by 4 bases and the J gene end by 4 bases; junction bases not matched to a gene: 10. Germline V lookup: CDR1 SGHTA, CDR2 FQGNSA.

The chain joins TRBV9 to TRBJ2-3, with 11 bases matching TRBD2. Germline V gene lookup returns CDR1 SGDLS and CDR2 YYNGEE. This CDR3 has 15 amino acids. The J segment lost 3 bases and the V segment lost 5 bases, leaving 5 bases of the junction unmatched. The CDR3 here is CASSPTSGRTDTQYF. The CDR3 DNA reads TGTGCCAGCAGTCCAACTAGCGGGAGAACAGATACGCAGTATTTT.

The V call is TRBV6-5, the J call TRBJ1-2; 7 nucleotides agree with TRBD1. Germline V gives CDR1 MNHEY, CDR2 SVGAGI. The CDR3 is 16 amino acids. V dropped 3 bases and J dropped 1; count of bases not matched to a gene: 8. DNA of the CDR3: TGTGCCAGCAGTTATCAACCGGGACAGCTTAACTATGGCTACACCTTC. Its protein product is CASSYQPGQLNYGYTF.

The DNA for the CDR3 is TGTGCCAGTAGTAAACAGGGCTACGAGCAGTACTTC. Its protein is CASSKQGYEQYF. The rearrangement joins TRBV19 to TRBJ2-7, with a tentative D call TRBD1 (6 bases). The V gene lost 4 bases and the J gene lost 3 bases, with 7 bases spanning the gap. CDR1 and CDR2 (germline): LNHDA, SQIVND (reference sequence). The CDR3 has 12 amino acids.

The chain carries TRBV2 and TRBJ2-1, with a weak D call TRBD1 (6 bases). The CDR3 loop spans 13 amino acids. Trimming removed 8 bases from V and 6 bases from J, with 14 bases in between. Germline V lookup: CDR1 SNHLY, CDR2 FYNNEI. The CDR3 sequence: CASSRQAVNEQFF. Written as DNA, the CDR3 is TGTGCCAGCTCACGACAGGCAGTCAATGAGCAGTTCTTC.

V usage is TRBV5-1 and J usage is TRBJ1-5; 10 nucleotides align to TRBD1. The germline CDR1 and CDR2 sequences are SGHRS and YFSETQ. The V segment lost 3 bases and the J segment 7 bases; nucleotides outside the gene matches: 7. The CDR3 covers 15 residues. CDR3 nucleotide sequence: TGCGCCAGCAGCTCCCGGGACAGGGGAAAACAGCCCCAGCATTTT. Its protein is CASSSRDRGKQPQHF.

In nucleotides, the CDR3 is TGCGCCAGCAGCGAGGCAACAGGGAACACCGGGGAGCTGTTTTTT. This encodes CASSEATGNTGELFF. The chain links TRBV5-1 to TRBJ2-2, with TRBD1 as a possible D gene (5 bases). V lost 4 bases to trimming and J lost 1 base, with 11 bases between them. The CDR3 runs to 15 residues. Germline CDR1 and CDR2: SGHRS and YFSETQ.

The DNA for the CDR3 is TGTGCCAGCAGGACCGGGACTAGCGGGAGGAATGAGCAGTTCTTC. Protein product: CASRTGTSGRNEQFF. The chain is built from TRBV2 and TRBJ2-1, with 15 positions matching TRBD2. Trimming at V came to 6 bases and at J to 7 bases, leaving 4 bases not matched to a gene. The germline CDR1 and CDR2 sequences are SNHLY and FYNNEI. The CDR3 consists of 15 residues.

The chain couples TRBV5-1 to TRBJ2-2, with TRBD2 as a possible D gene (5 bases). The ends were cut back, 0 bases at V and 4 bases at J, with 10 bases in the middle. Germline CDR1 and CDR2: SGHRS and YFSETQ. This CDR3 is 15 amino acids long. The CDR3 DNA reads as TGCGCCAGCAGCTTGGACCCGGGGTTCACCGGGGAGCTGTTTTTT. Residues: CASSLDPGFTGELFF.

Concerning this clone itself: Other DNA sequences in the sample encode the same CDR3. J is TRBJ1-2 and V is TRBV30, with a tentative D call TRBD1 (6 bases). Trimming cost V 1 base and J 5 bases, with 14 bases left between them. CDR1 and CDR2 (germline): GTSNPN, SVGIG (reference sequence). The CDR3 covers 14 residues. The CDR3 is CAWSEGQGIYGYTF. CDR3 DNA sequence: TGTGCCTGGAGTGAAGGGCAGGGGATTTATGGCTACACCTTC.

The chain joins TRBV19 to TRBJ2-3, with TRBD1 identical over 11 bases. Germline CDR1 reads LNHDA; CDR2 reads SQIVND (reference sequence). This CDR3 has 17 residues. The V and J ends lost 1 base and 3 bases, in that order; junction bases with no gene match: 6. CDR3 bases: TGTGCCAGTAGTATAGCCCGGACAGGGGGCGGAACAGATACGCAGTATTTT. Its translation is CASSIARTGGGTDTQYF. The variable domain in full, completed from reference TRBV19 and TRBJ2-3, reads DGGITQSPKYLFRKEGQNVTLSCEQNLNHDAMYWYRQDPGQGLRLIYYSQIVNDFQKGDIAEGYSVSREKKESFPLTVTSAQKNPTAFYLCASSIARTGGGTDTQYFGPGTRLTVL.

This chain links TRBV5-1 with TRBJ2-7; TRBD1 matches 7 bases. V dropped 0 bases and J dropped 3; count of bases not matched to a gene: 6. Germline V gene lookup returns CDR1 SGHRS and CDR2 YFSETQ. The CDR3 runs to 15 residues. CDR3 nucleotide sequence: TGCGCCAGCAGCTTGGCGACAGGGTTGAACTACGAGCAGTACTTC. Residues: CASSLATGLNYEQYF.

This chain joins TRBV18 and TRBJ2-7, with 7 bases fitting TRBD1. CDR3 length: 13 amino acids. V lost 3 bases to trimming and J lost 6 bases; unmatched junction nucleotides: 5. Germline V gene sequence: CDR1 KGHSH, CDR2 LQKENI. The CDR3, as DNA: TGTGCCAGCTCACCGGGGGCAGGGGGCGAGCAGTACTTC. Residues: CASSPGAGGEQYF.

The chain employs TRBV5-6 and TRBJ1-4; perhaps TRBD1 as D (5 bases). V gave up 3 bases and J gave up 5 bases, with 14 bases separating them. The germline CDR1 and CDR2 sequences are SGHDT and YYEEEE. This CDR3 region has 15 residues. The chain's CDR3 is CASSWLGTGNEKLFF. CDR3 nucleotide sequence: TGTGCCAGCAGCTGGCTCGGGACTGGAAATGAAAAACTGTTTTTT.

The chain couples TRBV4-1 to TRBJ2-3; perhaps TRBD1 as D (5 bases). V was clipped by 0 bases and J by 0 bases, with 19 bases between them. The CDR3 runs to 19 residues. Germline CDR1 and CDR2: MGHRA and YSYEKL. The CDR3 loop reads CASSQDPVVVRASTDTQYF. DNA of the CDR3: TGCGCCAGCAGCCAAGATCCGGTTGTAGTCAGGGCCAGCACAGATACGCAGTATTTT.

The CDR3 DNA is TGTGCCAGCAGTGAAGGGGGACAGGGGGGCTACGAGCAGTACTTC. Its translation is CASSEGGQGGYEQYF. The chain couples TRBV2 to TRBJ2-7; 11 bases agree with TRBD1. This CDR3 has 15 residues. Germline V gene data show CDR1 as SNHLY and CDR2 as FYNNEI. The junction had 2 bases not matched to a gene; V was cut back by 1 base and J by 3 bases.